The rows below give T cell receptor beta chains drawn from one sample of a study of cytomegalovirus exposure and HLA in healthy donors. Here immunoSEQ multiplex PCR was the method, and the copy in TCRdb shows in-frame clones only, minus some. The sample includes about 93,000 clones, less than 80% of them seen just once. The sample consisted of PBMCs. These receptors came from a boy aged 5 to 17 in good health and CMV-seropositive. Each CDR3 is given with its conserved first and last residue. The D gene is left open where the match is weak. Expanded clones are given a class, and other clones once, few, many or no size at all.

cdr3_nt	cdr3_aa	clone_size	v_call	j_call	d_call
TGTGCCAGCAGCTATACCGGGACAGGGCGTTCACCCCTCCACTTT	CASSYTGTGRSPLHF	NA	TRBV7-8	TRBJ1-6	TRBD1
TGCGCCAGCAGCCGTTCCGGACAGCTGCAAGAGACCCAGTACTTC	CASSRSGQLQETQYF	once	TRBV5-1	TRBJ2-5	NA
TGTGCCAGCAGCTTAGATCCCAGGACAGGGGGCCGTGAAGCTTTCTTT	CASSLDPRTGGREAFF	few	TRBV13	TRBJ1-1	TRBD1
TGTGCCAGCAGTTTAACGCCGACAGGGGGAAAAGAGACCCAGTACTTC	CASSLTPTGGKETQYF	NA	TRBV27	TRBJ2-5	TRBD1
TGTGCCATCAGTGAGGGGGCGCGGAATGGCTACACCTTC	CAISEGARNGYTF	NA	TRBV10-3	TRBJ1-2	NA
TGTGCCAGCAGTTCCCGGGACAGTGTCACCTACGAGCAGTACTTC	CASSSRDSVTYEQYF	NA	TRBV27	TRBJ2-7	TRBD1
TGTGCCAGCAGCTTTAACAGGGGGGACTCTGGGGCCAACGTCCTGACTTTC	CASSFNRGDSGANVLTF	few	TRBV5-4	TRBJ2-6	TRBD1
TGTGCCAGCAGCTCTGGGCTGGTGGGGCTCGGCGGGGAGCTGTTTTTT	CASSSGLVGLGGELFF	NA	TRBV7-2	TRBJ2-2	NA
TGTGCCAGCGGCCGGGGACAGGCCTATGGCTACACCTTC	CASGRGQAYGYTF	NA	TRBV2	TRBJ1-2	TRBD1
TGCGCCAGCAGCCACGGGAAAGGACAGGGGCTTAGTCATGGCTACACCTTC	CASSHGKGQGLSHGYTF	NA	TRBV4-1	TRBJ1-2	TRBD1
TGTGCCAGCTCACCGCAACAGGGGGGCTACGAGCAGTACTTC	CASSPQQGGYEQYF	NA	TRBV18	TRBJ2-7	TRBD1
TGTGCCAGCTCACCAGCCCCGGGGAACACTGAAGCTTTCTTT	CASSPAPGNTEAFF	few	TRBV18	TRBJ1-1	NA
TGTGCCAGCTCACCACCGGGTCGTTCGGGAGGACAAGAGCAGTTCTTC	CASSPPGRSGGQEQFF	NA	TRBV18	TRBJ2-1	TRBD2
TGTGCCAGCAGTTATCGTAGTAAAGGGGGTAATAATGGCTACACCTTC	CASSYRSKGGNNGYTF	NA	TRBV6-7	TRBJ1-2	NA
TGTGCCAGCAGCGTCCGGACTAGCTCCTACAATGAGCAGTTCTTC	CASSVRTSSYNEQFF	NA	TRBV5-6	TRBJ2-1	TRBD2
TGTGCCAGCACCTGGAAGGCGGAGAGCTCCTACGAGCAGTACTTC	CASTWKAESSYEQYF	once	TRBV11-2	TRBJ2-7	NA
TGTGCCACCAGCAGAGATATACTAGCGGGAAAATACGAGCAGTACTTC	CATSRDILAGKYEQYF	NA	TRBV15	TRBJ2-7	TRBD2
TGTGCCAGCAGCCCCCAAGCGGGAGGGTTGGGAGATACGCAGTATTTT	CASSPQAGGLGDTQYF	few	TRBV7-9	TRBJ2-3	TRBD2
TGTGCCAGCAGCTTAATGAGGGGGCCTAGCACAGATACGCAGTATTTT	CASSLMRGPSTDTQYF	few	TRBV11-2	TRBJ2-3	TRBD1
TGTGCCAGCAGCTTAGCACTAAACACCATATATTTT	CASSLALNTIYF	NA	TRBV11-2	TRBJ1-3	NA
TGTGCCAGCAGCCGTACCGGGACAGGGGGGGAAGAGACCCAGTACTTC	CASSRTGTGGEETQYF	NA	TRBV6-6	TRBJ2-5	TRBD1
TGTGCCAGTAGTGTTACACGAGCCAAAAACATTCAGTACTTC	CASSVTRAKNIQYF	few	TRBV19	TRBJ2-4	NA
TGTGCCAGCAGCGTAGAGCCTAGCGGGGGGAACACCGGGGAGCTGTTTTTT	CASSVEPSGGNTGELFF	few	TRBV9	TRBJ2-2	TRBD2
TGTGCCAGCAAGCGACAGGGGGGCACTGAAGCTTTCTTT	CASKRQGGTEAFF	NA	TRBV6-5	TRBJ1-1	TRBD1
TGTGCCAGCAGCCCATACGCCGGGGAGGGCGAGCAGTACTTC	CASSPYAGEGEQYF	few	TRBV7-2	TRBJ2-7	TRBD2
TGTGCCAGCAGCGTAACTAGCGAGGCCGGGGAGCTGTTTTTT	CASSVTSEAGELFF	NA	TRBV9	TRBJ2-2	TRBD2
TGTGCCAGCTCCCCAGGGGACAGGGCTACTTACGAGCAGTACTTC	CASSPGDRATYEQYF	NA	TRBV18	TRBJ2-7	TRBD1
TGTGCCAGCAGAGGGGGACGCGAAGCTTTCTTT	CASRGGREAFF	few	TRBV2	TRBJ1-1	NA
TGTGCCAGCAGTGAAGCTCGTCTTTCTAGTGGGGCCAACGTCCTGACTTTC	CASSEARLSSGANVLTF	NA	TRBV2	TRBJ2-6	NA
TGCGCCAGCAGCCCCGACAGGGTCGGTGAGCAGTTCTTC	CASSPDRVGEQFF	NA	TRBV5-1	TRBJ2-1	TRBD1
TGCAGCGTATACCCCCCTAGCGGGGTTCCGCGGGAGACCCAGTACTTC	CSVYPPSGVPRETQYF	NA	TRBV29-1	TRBJ2-5	TRBD2